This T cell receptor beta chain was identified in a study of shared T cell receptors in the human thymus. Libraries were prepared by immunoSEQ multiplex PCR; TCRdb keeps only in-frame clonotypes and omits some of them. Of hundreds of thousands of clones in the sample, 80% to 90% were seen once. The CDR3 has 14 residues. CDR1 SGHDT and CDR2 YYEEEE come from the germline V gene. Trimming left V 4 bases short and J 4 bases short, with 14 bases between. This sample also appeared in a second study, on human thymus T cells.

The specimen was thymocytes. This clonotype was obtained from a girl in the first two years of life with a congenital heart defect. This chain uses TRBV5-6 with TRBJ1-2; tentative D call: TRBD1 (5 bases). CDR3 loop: CASSHPRVSYGYTF. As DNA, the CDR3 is TGTGCCAGCAGCCACCCCAGGGTATCCTATGGCTACACCTTC.